This T cell receptor beta chain stems from a study of blood T cell repertoires in COVID-19 (dated by TCRdb to 2018 to 2020). Study-wide context: Samples covering the acute and convalescent phases of COVID-19 were provided by collaborators in the United States, Italy and Spain. The material from the prospective study consisted of cDNA or gDNA derived from T cells, B-cell-depleted T cells, or PBMCs. The dataset comprised deeply sampled blood TCRbeta repertoires from subjects exposed to, actively infected with, or recovered from COVID-19. The repertoires were released in a freely available public database intended as a resource for research on the immune response to SARS-CoV-2. The samples were drawn from the first 160 participants of the ongoing ImmuneRACE study and from 1,200 or so subjects provided by 6 global collaborators. Sample metadata almost always included a de-identified subject ID, COVID-19 status, age in years and sex. Where HLA class I and class II types were available, the types were taken from metadata supplied by the sample provider, not from assay-based typing. Study-wide conclusions, independent of this receptor: The amount of clinical and demographic metadata varied by source and participant and was provided uncurated.

TCRbeta CDR3 regions were amplified from genomic DNA by means of the immunoSEQ Assay, a bias-controlled multiplex PCR. The study's own analysis went as follows. The number of nucleated cells in each sample was estimated by amplification of reference gene primers within the assay. To quantify the absolute abundance of each unique TCRbeta CDR3 rearrangement, sequence reads were collapsed and filtered. For each sample, productive Simpson clonality was calculated as the square root of Simpson's diversity index across productive rearrangements. Entries here come from immuneACCESS through TCRdb and include only in-frame sequences with V and J called. Some clones fail to appear in such tables; in the studies checked, an unresolved V gene covers under half of the shortfall, and the cause of the remainder is unknown. The DNA gave D and trimming, while V, J and clone size come from that table. A total of 180,000 or so clones appear in this sample, about four fifths of them only once. The ten largest clones represent 3.6% of the sample.

About this clone itself: Its antigen specificity is not known. No much larger clone exists at a distance of one base, and base qualities are not known.

Here V drops 2 bases and J drops 7 bases, and the junction holds 8 bases not matched to any gene. Counted from cysteine to phenylalanine, this CDR3 has 15 amino acids. Solely the CDR3 DNA is kept, with 45 bases framed from the first base. For CDR1 and CDR2, the germline V gene lists MGHRA and YSYEKL. Participants in the prospective study were aged about 18 to 95 years, lived in 24 United States geographic areas, and enrolled through a virtual design. In the prospective study, participants were assigned to cohorts based on the clinical history participants reported in a screening survey and a study questionnaire. In the prospective study, mobile phlebotomists collected whole blood, serum and a nasopharyngeal or oropharyngeal swab from each participant. Prospective study participants could optionally give additional blood draws and questionnaires over an approximately two-month period. Blood samples from the prospective study were shipped frozen or at room temperature prior to DNA extraction.

Sequenced: PBMCs or T cells enriched from blood (not recorded which). The V gene is TRBV4-1 and the J gene is TRBJ1-2; the junction holds 9 bases that match TRBD1. The clonotype originates from a woman aged 50 to 60 in a cohort exposed to, infected with or recovered from COVID-19 (not recorded which). The DNA is as follows: TGCGCCAGCAGCCAACACAGGGGGCCGGCGAGTGGCTACACCTTC. Translated, it reads CASSQHRGPASGYTF.